The T cell receptor beta chain described here comes from a study of cytomegalovirus exposure and HLA in healthy donors. Study summary: The study placed 70% to 90% of its roughly 430 genotyped donors in the Caucasian-associated ancestry cluster.

Details on this clone: The antigen remains undetermined.

Healthy individuals who donated bone marrow served as the donors. Looked up from germline, CDR1 is SGHNT and CDR2 is YYREEE (reference sequence). There are 15 residues in the CDR3. V lost 4 bases to trimming and J lost 6 bases; unmatched junction nucleotides: 10. Study conclusions and caveats: TCR beta chains associated with HLA were, in a later analysis, more clonally expanded than equally common others.

A multiplex PCR was run with 60 Vbeta primers and 13 Jbeta primers. Method: immunoSEQ multiplex PCR; TCRdb's copy keeps in-frame clones and lacks some. The table lists around 70,000 clones. The V call is TRBV5-4, the J call TRBJ1-1, with 9 positions matching TRBD1. Sample: PBMCs. The TCR comes from a man in his forties or fifties in good health and CMV-seronegative. CDR3 residues: CASSPRTGAGAEAFF. The CDR3 DNA reads as TGTGCCAGCAGCCCCCGGACAGGGGCGGGGGCTGAAGCTTTCTTT.